Sequencing of this T cell receptor (beta chain) was carried out in a study of T cell responses to AZD1222 COVID-19 vaccine. Repertoires were generated with immunoSEQ multiplex PCR, while TCRdb's copy carries only in-frame clones and drops some. This sample has 150,000 or so clones, with 80% to 95% found just once. The CDR3 is 13 amino acids. Germline assignment: CDR1 PRHDT and CDR2 FYEKMQ (reference sequence). The V end lost 2 bases, the J end lost 7 bases, and 9 bases lay between the germline ends. The origin of this receptor is an adult in good health. The chain combines TRBV13 with TRBJ2-1; D remains unclear. Here the sequenced sample was peripheral blood, taken on day 0 of MenACWY control vaccination. CDR3 amino acids: CASSLTWRNEQFF. CDR3 nucleotide sequence: TGTGCCAGCAGCTTAACCTGGAGAAATGAGCAGTTCTTC. Full variable domain (remainder filled in from reference TRBV13 and TRBJ2-1): AAGVIQSPRHLIKEKRETATLKCYPIPRHDTVYWYQQGPGQDPQFLISFYEKMQSDKGSIPDRFSAQQFSDYHSELNMSSLELGDSALYFCASSLTWRNEQFFGPGTRLTVL.